The 5 T cell receptor beta chains reported below all come from one sample, sequenced in a study of T-cell reconstitution after alpha-beta-depleted transplantation in children. Using unique molecular identifiers, the investigators prepared the TCRbeta library. Using its own MiXCR run on the PCR reads, TCRdb lists one record per CDR3 protein. The table lists approximately 300,000 distinct CDR3 sequences, around a tenth of them singletons, with about 25% in the top ten. Sequencing was performed on peripheral blood, taken 180 days after TCRalphabeta/CD19-depleted stem cell transplant. The receptors shown here come from a male patient aged 2 to 9 who had a stem cell transplant for chronic granulomatous disease, so the T cells may come from the graft donor.

This clonotype was detected ten times or more. The chain links TRBV7-9 to TRBJ2-3, with TRBD1 matching 9 bases. V shed 10 bases and J 10 bases; nucleotides not matched to a gene: 3. This CDR3 is built from 10 residues. Germline values: CDR1 SEHNR, CDR2 FQNEAQ (reference sequence). The DNA of the CDR3 is TGTGCCACAGGACAGGGGTCGCAGTATTTT. Encoded protein: CATGQGSQYF.

This clonotype was detected many times. The chain is built from TRBV6-5 and TRBJ2-2, with D possibly matching TRBD1 (5 bases). Trimming cost V 0 bases and J 5 bases, with 10 bases left between them. CDR1 is MNHEY and CDR2 is SVGAGI in the germline V gene. The CDR3 is made up of 15 amino acids. CDR3 DNA: TGTGCCAGCAGTTACTCGACAGTTTCTACCGGGGAGCTGTTTTTT. Protein: CASSYSTVSTGELFF.

This clonotype showed up many times. V is TRBV7-2 and J is TRBJ1-5, with D unclear. The CDR3 consists of 15 residues. CDR1 SGHTA and CDR2 FQGNSA come from the germline V gene. Trimming took 5 bases from V and 0 from J, leaving 11 bases between them. The CDR3 loop is CASSEIYYSNQPQHF. The DNA of the CDR3 is TGTGCCAGCAGCGAAATTTATTATAGCAATCAGCCCCAGCATTTT.

Note on this clonotype: A much more abundant neighbour one base away suggests this may be a read error. V gene TRBV5-6 combines with J gene TRBJ2-2; D perhaps matches TRBD1 (8 bases). V shed 7 bases and J shed 3 bases, with 13 bases lying between them. From germline, CDR1 is SGHDT and CDR2 YYEEEE. The CDR3 sequence is 14 residues long. CDR3 bases: TGTGCCAGCCCACAGGGGGGGTACACCGGGGAGCTGTTTTTT. As protein: CASPQGGYTGELFF.

The chain has TRBV11-2 and TRBJ2-1; D gene unclear. In germline, CDR1 is SGHAT, CDR2 FQNNGV. The CDR3 sequence is 12 residues long. V shed 5 bases and J shed 8 bases, with 10 bases lying between them. This CDR3 is CASSARTDEQFF. CDR3 sequence (DNA): TGTGCCAGCAGCGCTAGGACCGATGAGCAGTTCTTC.